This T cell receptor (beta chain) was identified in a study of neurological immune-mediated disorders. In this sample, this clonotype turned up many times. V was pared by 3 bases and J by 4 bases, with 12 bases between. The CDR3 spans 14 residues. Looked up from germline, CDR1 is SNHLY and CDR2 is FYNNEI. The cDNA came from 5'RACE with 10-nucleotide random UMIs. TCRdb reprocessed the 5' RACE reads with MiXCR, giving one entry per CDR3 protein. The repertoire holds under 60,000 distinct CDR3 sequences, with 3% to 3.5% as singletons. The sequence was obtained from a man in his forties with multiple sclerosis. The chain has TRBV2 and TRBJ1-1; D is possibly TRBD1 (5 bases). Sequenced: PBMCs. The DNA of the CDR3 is TGTGCCAGCAGTGATGGGCAGGGATCCACTGAAGCTTTCTTT. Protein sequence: CASSDGQGSTEAFF.